Listed below are T cell receptor beta chains from one sample, sequenced in a study of OX40 agonist ivuxolimab in advanced cancers. The protocol was immunoSEQ multiplex PCR, while the TCRdb copy is restricted to in-frame clones and leaves out a portion. The data hold about 66,000 clones, with 87% observed a single time. Sequenced here: CD4+ or CD8+ T cells sorted from blood, sampled in a trial of the OX40 agonist ivuxolimab. The origin of the receptors is an adult with an advanced solid tumor such as melanoma, head and neck, liver or kidney cancer. Each CDR3 is given with its conserved first and last residue. The D gene is left open where the match is weak. Size tells how often a clone was seen (once, few, many) or the class of an expanded clone, and some rows leave it out.

clone_size	d_call	v_call	cdr3_length	j_call	cdr3_nt	cdr3_aa
NA	TRBD1	TRBV15	14	TRBJ1-1	TGTGCCACCAGCAGAAAAAGGGACAGTCATGAAGCTTTCTTT	CATSRKRDSHEAFF
NA	NA	TRBV19	15	TRBJ2-2	TGTGCCAGTAGTACCCAGACAGGCCTCCCCGGGGAGCTGTTTTTT	CASSTQTGLPGELFF
NA	TRBD1	TRBV28	22	TRBJ2-4	TGTGCCAGCAGTTCCGGTGACAGGGGACCTTTCAAGCGACCCTTAGCCAAAAACATTCAGTACTTC	CASSSGDRGPFKRPLAKNIQYF
NA	NA	TRBV6-5	13	TRBJ2-7	TGTGCCAGCAGTGACAGATCGTCCTACGAGCAGTACTTC	CASSDRSSYEQYF
NA	NA	TRBV6-5	14	TRBJ1-1	TGTGCCAGCAGTTACGCGGACCGGCGCACTGAAGCTTTCTTT	CASSYADRRTEAFF
NA	NA	TRBV2	11	TRBJ1-6	TGTGCCAGCAGTAGACTGTTACCCCTCCACTTT	CASSRLLPLHF
NA	TRBD1	TRBV19	13	TRBJ1-2	TGTGCCAGTCACCTTTCACAGGGGTCTGGCTACACCTTC	CASHLSQGSGYTF
NA	NA	TRBV9	15	TRBJ2-7	TGTGCCAGCAGCGTAGAACAAGGATTGACCTACGAGCAGTACTTC	CASSVEQGLTYEQYF
NA	NA	TRBV5-4	16	TRBJ2-1	TGTGCCAGCAGCTTGGAGGGCGGGGGCCTATACAATGAGCAGTTCTTC	CASSLEGGGLYNEQFF
NA	TRBD1	TRBV14	13	TRBJ2-7	TGTGCCAGTGTGGGACAGGGCTCCTACGAGCAGTACTTC	CASVGQGSYEQYF
NA	NA	TRBV27	16	TRBJ1-2	TGTGCCAGCAGTTTATATACGTCTGTCAGGGAGGATGGCTACACCTTC	CASSLYTSVREDGYTF
NA	TRBD1	TRBV30	15	TRBJ2-1	TGTGCCTGGACCATTAGAGGGACAGTGGACAATGAGCAGTTCTTC	CAWTIRGTVDNEQFF
NA	TRBD2	TRBV4-1	17	TRBJ2-3	TGCGCCAGCAGTTTAGCTTGGGGGGGGACTAGCACAGATACGCAGTATTTT	CASSLAWGGTSTDTQYF
NA	TRBD1	TRBV25-1	14	TRBJ2-1	TGTGCCAGCAGTGTCCGGGACAGGGGCAATGAGCAGTTCTTC	CASSVRDRGNEQFF
NA	NA	TRBV15	13	TRBJ2-6	TGTGCCACCAGCATAGCAGGGTTGGCCGTCCTGACTTTC	CATSIAGLAVLTF
NA	NA	TRBV9	15	TRBJ2-7	TGTGCCAGCAGCGTAGACCCCATTGGGCCCTACGAGCAGTACTTC	CASSVDPIGPYEQYF
NA	TRBD2	TRBV19	16	TRBJ2-5	TGTGCCAGTAGTATGTCCTGGACTAGCGGGAGGCCGACCCAGTACTTC	CASSMSWTSGRPTQYF
NA	TRBD1	TRBV6-4	15	TRBJ2-2	TGTGCCAGCAGCCAAGACAGGGCTCCCACCGGGGAGCTGTTTTTT	CASSQDRAPTGELFF
NA	NA	TRBV18	16	TRBJ2-3	TGTGCCAGCTCACCATCGCGGGCCCTCGGGGACGATACGCAGTATTTT	CASSPSRALGDDTQYF
NA	NA	TRBV13	14	TRBJ2-7	TGTGCCAGCAGCTCCTCCGCAGGAACCTACGAGCAGTACTTC	CASSSSAGTYEQYF
NA	TRBD2	TRBV30	19	TRBJ2-1	TGTGCCTGGAAGGAAGTCGGTGCGGGAGTGTTTAGCTCCTACAATGAGCAGTTCTTC	CAWKEVGAGVFSSYNEQFF
NA	NA	TRBV2	15	TRBJ1-5	TGTGCCAGCAGTGATAACCCTAGGGGTTATCAGCCCCAGCATTTT	CASSDNPRGYQPQHF
few	TRBD1	TRBV6-5	13	TRBJ2-7	TGTGCCAGCAGTTACGTGACAGGGCAGGAGCAGTACTTC	CASSYVTGQEQYF
NA	NA	TRBV2	13	TRBJ2-7	TGTGCCAGCAGTGAAACAGGGCCACACGGGCAGTACTTC	CASSETGPHGQYF
NA	NA	TRBV28	15	TRBJ1-5	TGTGCCAGCAGTGGAATAGGGGGGGTAGCGCAGCCCCAGCATTTT	CASSGIGGVAQPQHF
NA	NA	TRBV5-4	12	TRBJ2-3	TGTGCCAGCAGCTCAGGCGCAGATACGCAGTATTTT	CASSSGADTQYF
NA	NA	TRBV5-1	15	TRBJ1-6	TGCGCCAGCAGCTGGGGGTCAGGTCAGGGGTCACCCCTCCACTTT	CASSWGSGQGSPLHF
NA	TRBD1	TRBV4-1	13	TRBJ2-5	TGCGCCAGCAGCCGACAGGGGGAAGAGACCCAGTACTTC	CASSRQGEETQYF
NA	NA	TRBV6-5	14	TRBJ2-7	TGTGCCAGCACCGCGGACCGCAAGAGGTACGAGCAGTACTTC	CASTADRKRYEQYF
NA	NA	TRBV13	13	TRBJ2-5	TGTGCCAGCAGGTCACAGGGAGTGGAGACCCAGTACTTC	CASRSQGVETQYF
NA	NA	TRBV18	19	TRBJ2-7	TGTGCCAGCTCACCTCTAGGGGGATCAGGGACGGGCAGTACCTACGAGCAGTACTTC	CASSPLGGSGTGSTYEQYF
NA	NA	TRBV7-8	14	TRBJ1-1	TGTGCCAGCAGCTTGGGCCAGGGGAACACTGAAGCTTTCTTT	CASSLGQGNTEAFF
NA	NA	TRBV7-9	16	TRBJ1-5	TGTGCCAGCAGCTTAGGATCAGGGAGAGGCAATCAGCCCCAGCATTTT	CASSLGSGRGNQPQHF
NA	NA	TRBV7-9	15	TRBJ1-1	TGTGCCAGCAGCTTGAGTAATAAGATGAACACTGAAGCTTTCTTT	CASSLSNKMNTEAFF
NA	NA	TRBV19	14	TRBJ2-7	TGTGCCAGTAGTCCGAGACAGGTAGGCTACGAGCAGTACTTC	CASSPRQVGYEQYF
NA	NA	TRBV5-8	13	TRBJ1-1	TGTGCCAGCAATCAGCAGATGAACACTGAAGCTTTCTTT	CASNQQMNTEAFF
NA	NA	TRBV19	16	TRBJ2-5	TGTGCCAGTAGTATTGGTTCCCAGCTCAGAAGAGAGACCCAGTACTTC	CASSIGSQLRRETQYF
NA	TRBD1	TRBV7-9	15	TRBJ2-3	TGTGCCAGCAGTTCTACACGAAGGGGGCCTGATACGCAGTATTTT	CASSSTRRGPDTQYF
NA	TRBD1	TRBV7-9	14	TRBJ1-2	TGTGCCAGCAGCTTGCAGACAGGGGTCTATGGCTACACCTTC	CASSLQTGVYGYTF
few	TRBD1	TRBV7-9	14	TRBJ1-2	TGTGCCAGCAGCACGGGACAGGGGAGGTATGGCTACACCTTC	CASSTGQGRYGYTF
NA	NA	TRBV5-1	15	TRBJ2-3	TGCGCCAGCAGCTTGGCTGGGGACCACACAGATACGCAGTATTTT	CASSLAGDHTDTQYF
NA	TRBD1	TRBV28	15	TRBJ2-7	TGTGCCAGCAGTACCCCCGGGACAGGGGCTTACGAGCAGTACTTC	CASSTPGTGAYEQYF
NA	NA	TRBV2	18	TRBJ2-2	TGTGCCAGCAGTGAATCAGGTCGGGGAGTGTCGAACACCGGGGAGCTGTTTTTT	CASSESGRGVSNTGELFF
once	TRBD1	TRBV4-1	15	TRBJ1-2	TGTGCCAGCAGCCTAGAAGAGGGACAGGGAGGTGGCTACACCTTC	CASSLEEGQGGGYTF
NA	TRBD1	TRBV10-3	13	TRBJ1-1	TGTGCCAATACTCAGGGGGCCGACACTGAAGCTTTCTTT	CANTQGADTEAFF
NA	NA	TRBV19	14	TRBJ2-2	TGTGCCAGTAGTGAACAGCGAAACACCGGGGAGCTGTTTTTT	CASSEQRNTGELFF
NA	NA	TRBV27	15	TRBJ1-5	TGTGCCAGCAGTTTATCGCATGTCAGCAATCAGCCCCAGCATTTT	CASSLSHVSNQPQHF
NA	NA	TRBV7-6	13	TRBJ1-1	TGTGCCAGCAGCTTAGGCAGGGCTGCTGAAGCTTTCTTT	CASSLGRAAEAFF
NA	NA	TRBV21-1	16	TRBJ2-1	TGTGCCAGCAGCAAAGGCATGAGGGGGTCCTACAATGAGCAGTTCTTC	CASSKGMRGSYNEQFF
once	NA	TRBV18	15	TRBJ1-3	TGTGCCAGCTCACCACCGCAGGCAGCTGGAAACACCATATATTTT	CASSPPQAAGNTIYF
NA	NA	TRBV28	14	TRBJ1-2	TGTGCCAGCAGTTCCGCTGGACGGATCTATGGCTACACCTTC	CASSSAGRIYGYTF
NA	TRBD1	TRBV15	20	TRBJ1-3	TGTGCCACCAGCAGACAACTTAAGGGGAGCGACAGGGCAGGGGGAAACACCATATATTTT	CATSRQLKGSDRAGGNTIYF
NA	TRBD2	TRBV5-6	16	TRBJ2-5	TGTGCCAGCAGCTTGTTTAGGGGACTAGAAGTGGAGACCCAGTACTTC	CASSLFRGLEVETQYF
NA	NA	TRBV28	12	TRBJ2-5	TGTGCCAGCAGCCCCAGGGAAGAGACCCAGTACTTC	CASSPREETQYF
once	NA	TRBV4-1	14	TRBJ2-2	TGCGCCAGCAGCCAAGACGACAGAGTCGGGGAGCTGTTTTTT	CASSQDDRVGELFF
NA	NA	TRBV6-4	14	TRBJ2-1	TGTGCCAGCAGTGACACGGCAACCTACAATGAGCAGTTCTTC	CASSDTATYNEQFF